The 27 T cell receptor beta chains presented below share a single source sample, sequenced in a study of T cells in Graves' hyperthyroidism and ophthalmopathy. What was amplified from RNA transcripts were TCR beta CDR3 regions. With the HTBI primer set, the TCR CDR3 went through a first round of RT-PCR. TCRdb re-called the multiplex PCR reads with MiXCR, one entry per CDR3 protein. The sample has fewer than 250,000 distinct CDR3 sequences, 15% to 20% seen once. Sample: blood. Receptor source: a man between 50 and 59 years old with Graves' hyperthyroidism.

The chain employs TRBV3-1 and TRBJ2-5, with 11 bases matching TRBD2. In germline, CDR1 is LGHDT, CDR2 YNNKEL (reference sequence). This CDR3 has 17 amino acids. Germline trimming cut 3 bases from V and 0 bases from J; bases unmatched to any gene: 6. CDR3 loop: CASSHILAGANQETQYF. The CDR3 region has the DNA TGTGCCAGCAGCCACATACTAGCGGGAGCAAACCAAGAGACCCAGTACTTC.

J is TRBJ2-3 and V is TRBV25-1, with 8 nucleotides matching TRBD2. Trimming cost V 4 bases and J 0 bases; bases outside gene matches: 9. Per the germline V gene, CDR1 is MGHDK and CDR2 is SYGVNS. This CDR3 region has 17 residues. The CDR3 DNA sequence: TGTGCCAGCAGTGCCCCCGGGCGGGAGGAAAGCACAGATACGCAGTATTTT. Translated: CASSAPGREESTDTQYF.

This clonotype turned up a few times. The V call is TRBV12-5, the J call TRBJ1-6; D call uncertain. V gave up 1 base and J gave up 10 bases, with 5 bases separating them. The CDR3 has 12 amino acids. Germline V gives CDR1 LGHNT, CDR2 FRNRAP. For the CDR3, the DNA is TGTGCTAGTGGTTTGGGTCGATCACCCCTCCACTTT. The encoded protein is CASGLGRSPLHF.

This clonotype was picked up many times. This rearrangement joins TRBV7-2 to TRBJ2-5, with no clear D. The CDR3 is made up of 13 amino acids. Trimming took 4 bases from V and 4 from J, leaving 10 bases between them. Germline-derived CDR1 and CDR2 are SGHTA and FQGNSA. The CDR3 bases are TGTGCCAGCAGCTCCGCACCCCCAGAGACCCAGTACTTC. It is translated as CASSSAPPETQYF. The full variable domain, with the rest looked up from reference TRBV7-2 and TRBJ2-5, is GAGVSQSPSNKVTEKGKDVELRCDPISGHTALYWYRQSLGQGLEFLIYFQGNSAPDKSGLPSDRFSAERTGGSVSTLTIQRTQQEDSAVYLCASSSAPPETQYFGPGTRLLVL.

The J gene is TRBJ2-3, the V gene TRBV5-4; possible D gene TRBD1, 6 bases. Trimming stripped 1 base from V and 0 bases from J, with 12 bases between. The CDR3 runs to 16 residues. CDR1 and CDR2 (germline): SGHNT, YYREEE (reference sequence). The CDR3 reads CASSLLFRGSTDTQYF. CDR3 DNA: TGTGCCAGCAGCTTGTTGTTCAGGGGCAGCACAGATACGCAGTATTTT. The variable domain in full, with the rest retrieved from reference TRBV5-4 and TRBJ2-3, is ETGVTQSPTHLIKTRGQQVTLRCSSQSGHNTVSWYQQALGQGPQFIFQYYREEENGRGNFPPRFSGLQFPNYSSELNVNALELDDSALYLCASSLLFRGSTDTQYFGPGTRLTVL.

The V gene is TRBV28, the J gene TRBJ1-3; TRBD1 is a possible D gene (5 bases). Trimming left V 5 bases short and J 1 base short, with 9 bases between. Germline V gives CDR1 MDHEN, CDR2 SYDVKM. This CDR3 comprises 14 residues. The CDR3 nucleotides are TGTGCCAGCAGTACCAGGGTTTCTGGAAACACCATATATTTT. The encoded protein is CASSTRVSGNTIYF.

This clonotype was seen at least ten times. This rearrangement joins TRBV7-2 to TRBJ2-5; TRBD1 aligns across 12 bases. Looked up from germline, CDR1 is SGHTA and CDR2 is FQGNSA. This CDR3 has 15 residues. Unmatched junction bases numbered 5, after V lost 4 bases and J lost 5 bases. This chain's CDR3 is CASSSFGTGGETQYF. The CDR3 coding sequence is TGTGCCAGCAGCTCATTCGGGACAGGGGGCGAGACCCAGTACTTC. Supplemented by reference TRBV7-2 and TRBJ2-5, the full variable domain reads GAGVSQSPSNKVTEKGKDVELRCDPISGHTALYWYRQSLGQGLEFLIYFQGNSAPDKSGLPSDRFSAERTGGSVSTLTIQRTQQEDSAVYLCASSSFGTGGETQYFGPGTRLLVL.

In its sample, this clonotype was seen a few times. This chain joins TRBV7-2 and TRBJ2-3, with 7 positions matching TRBD2. CDR3 length: 13 amino acids. The J segment lost 8 bases and the V segment lost 5 bases, leaving 7 bases of the junction unmatched. Germline CDR1 reads SGHTA; CDR2 reads FQGNSA. This CDR3 reads CASSTMPGGTQYF. In nucleotides, the CDR3 is TGTGCCAGCAGCACAATGCCGGGGGGTACGCAGTATTTT.

This clonotype has ten or more counts. The J gene is TRBJ2-1, the V gene TRBV3-1, with no clear D. Germline V gene lookup returns CDR1 LGHDT and CDR2 YNNKEL (reference sequence). The CDR3 loop spans 16 amino acids. V was cut by 4 bases and J by 7 bases, with 20 bases left in between. CDR3 DNA sequence: TGTGCCAGCAGCCCCAACTACCCTATAAATACTAATGAGCAGTTCTTC. Translating it yields CASSPNYPINTNEQFF.

The V call is TRBV9, the J call TRBJ2-1; tentatively, D is TRBD2 (5 bases). The V and J ends lost 3 bases and 5 bases respectively, with 12 bases between them. Germline CDR1 and CDR2: SGDLS and YYNGEE. This CDR3 has 14 amino acids. The CDR3 loop is CASSDGGGHNEQFF. CDR3 nucleotides: TGTGCCAGCAGCGACGGAGGTGGCCACAATGAGCAGTTCTTC.

This clonotype was picked up many times. The chain employs TRBV3-1 and TRBJ2-4; TRBD2 matches at 13 bases. Germline V gene lookup returns CDR1 LGHDT and CDR2 YNNKEL (reference sequence). The J segment lost 3 bases and the V segment lost 3 bases, leaving 2 bases of the junction unmatched. The CDR3 is 16 amino acids. CDR3 DNA sequence: TGTGCCAGCAGCCACCGGACTAGCGGGGGCAAAAACATTCAGTACTTC. This encodes CASSHRTSGGKNIQYF. The full variable domain, completed using reference TRBV3-1 and TRBJ2-4, is DTAVSQTPKYLVTQMGNDKSIKCEQNLGHDTMYWYKQDSKKFLKIMFSYNNKELIINETVPNRFSPKSPDKAHLNLHINSLELGDSAVYFCASSHRTSGGKNIQYFGAGTRLSVL.

This clonotype occurred many times. This rearrangement joins TRBV11-2 to TRBJ2-3; no firm D call. Per the germline V gene, CDR1 is SGHAT and CDR2 is FQNNGV. Trimming took 5 bases from V and 2 from J, leaving 5 bases between them. The CDR3 is 12 residues long. The CDR3 protein is CASSDTTDTQYF. In DNA form, the CDR3 reads TGTGCCAGCAGCGATACCACAGATACGCAGTATTTT.

This sequence joins TRBV5-1 and TRBJ2-3; 8 nucleotides agree with TRBD1. The CDR3 is made up of 15 amino acids. With V trimmed by 0 bases and J by 4 bases, 4 bases remained unmatched. CDR1 is SGHRS and CDR2 is YFSETQ in the germline V gene. CDR3 amino acids: CASSLGQGKSDTQYF. CDR3 sequence (DNA): TGCGCCAGCAGCTTGGGACAGGGGAAGTCAGATACGCAGTATTTT.

The chain combines TRBV28 with TRBJ1-4; 9 bases are a match to TRBD1. The V gene's germline CDR1 is MDHEN and CDR2 SYDVKM. After removal of 4 bases from V and 8 bases from J, the junction contained 5 bases not matched to a gene. CDR3 length: 14 amino acids. DNA for the CDR3: TGTGCCAGCAGTTGGGACAGGGAGCGGGAAAAACTGTTTTTT. Protein sequence: CASSWDREREKLFF.

This clonotype has a handful of counts. CDR3 sequence: CASSAAGAYEQYF. The DNA for the CDR3 is TGTGCCAGCAGCGCGGCAGGGGCCTACGAGCAGTACTTC. The chain is built from TRBV12-3 or TRBV12-4 and TRBJ2-7, with D perhaps TRBD1 (6 bases). With 6 bases removed from V and 2 bases from J, the gap between germline ends came to 11 bases. This CDR3 has 13 residues.

The rearrangement links TRBV15 to TRBJ2-2; perhaps TRBD2 as D (6 bases). V was shortened by 0 bases and J by 8 bases, with 10 bases between the two germline ends. From germline, CDR1 is LNHNV and CDR2 YYDKDF (reference sequence). The CDR3 runs 14 residues. In DNA, the CDR3 is TGTGCCACCAGCAGAGAATCCGGGAGTGGGGAGCTGTTTTTT. It is translated as CATSRESGSGELFF.

This clonotype was seen ten or more times. The chain links TRBV28 to TRBJ1-1, with D perhaps TRBD1 (6 bases). The CDR3 length is 14 residues. Deletions cut 6 bases from V and 2 bases from J, with 13 bases between. Germline V gene sequence: CDR1 MDHEN, CDR2 SYDVKM. For the CDR3, the DNA is TGTGCCAGCAGCCCGGACAGACAAAACACTGAAGCTTTCTTT. Translating it yields CASSPDRQNTEAFF.

In its sample, this clonotype was seen many times. The V call is TRBV6-2 or TRBV6-3, the J call TRBJ2-3; a possible D gene is TRBD2 (5 bases). The CDR3 totals 17 residues. Trimming removed 0 bases from V and 3 bases from J, with 16 bases in between. Germline assignment: CDR1 MNHEY and CDR2 SVGEGT. Written as DNA, the CDR3 is TGTGCCAGCAGTTACTCGCCCCCCGAGGGCTATACAGATACGCAGTATTTT. Protein product: CASSYSPPEGYTDTQYF.

The genes are TRBV6-2 or TRBV6-3 and TRBJ1-2; the match to TRBD1 covers 9 bases. Germline V lookup: CDR1 MNHEY, CDR2 SVGEGT. V trimming: 5 bases; J trimming: 8 bases; junction bases outside the gene matches: 15. The CDR3 loop spans 16 amino acids. This CDR3 reads CASSRPGQGPPEGYTF. CDR3 sequence (DNA): TGTGCCAGCAGTCGTCCGGGACAGGGACCTCCTGAGGGCTACACCTTC.

This clonotype was picked up many times. This chain connects TRBV28 to TRBJ2-5; 9 bases line up with TRBD2. This CDR3 has 14 residues. The V segment lost 4 bases and the J segment 5 bases; nucleotides outside the gene matches: 5. Germline CDR1 and CDR2: MDHEN and SYDVKM. CDR3 DNA sequence: TGTGCCAGCAGTTCAGCGGGAGGCGGGGAGACCCAGTACTTC. Translation: CASSSAGGGETQYF. Based on the CDR3 plus reference TRBV28 and TRBJ2-5, the full variable domain is DVKVTQSSRYLVKRTGEKVFLECVQDMDHENMFWYRQDPGLGLRLIYFSYDVKMKEKGDIPEGYSVSREKKERFSLILESASTNQTSMYLCASSSAGGGETQYFGPGTRLLVL.

This clonotype was seen at least ten times. This chain connects TRBV11-2 to TRBJ2-7, with D unclear. Germline V gene sequence: CDR1 SGHAT, CDR2 FQNNGV. V was clipped by 0 bases and J by 3 bases, with 6 bases between them. The CDR3 covers 13 residues. The CDR3 protein is CASSLERYYEQYF. For the CDR3, the DNA is TGTGCCAGCAGCTTAGAGAGGTACTACGAGCAGTACTTC.

This clonotype was seen repeatedly, ten times or more. The chain links TRBV20-1 to TRBJ2-7; 12 bases match TRBD1. The junction had 3 bases not matched to a gene; V was cut back by 5 bases and J by 4 bases. Germline V gene data show CDR1 as DFQATT and CDR2 as SNEGSKA (reference sequence). CDR3 length: 13 amino acids. The CDR3: CSAGTGGSYEQYF. CDR3 bases: TGCAGTGCTGGGACAGGGGGCTCGTACGAGCAGTACTTC.

The V and J genes are TRBV18 and TRBJ2-1, with D hard to call. The V gene's germline CDR1 is KGHSH and CDR2 LQKENI. The CDR3 is made up of 14 amino acids. V was clipped by 3 bases and J by 3 bases, with 9 bases between them. The CDR3 loop reads CASSPDKGYNEQFF. CDR3 in DNA: TGTGCCAGCTCACCCGACAAGGGCTACAATGAGCAGTTCTTC.

There are a few counts of this clonotype. The rearrangement links TRBV12-3 or TRBV12-4 to TRBJ2-1; no reliable D call. The V and J ends lost 4 bases and 0 bases respectively, with 19 bases between them. The CDR3 loop spans 18 amino acids. This CDR3 is CASSSYLDSISSYNEQFF. The CDR3 coding sequence is TGTGCCAGCAGTTCTTACTTAGACTCTATAAGCTCCTACAATGAGCAGTTCTTC.

This clonotype was counted a few times. The chain uses TRBV10-3 and TRBJ1-2; D possibly corresponds to TRBD1 (5 bases). Germline loops: CDR1 ENHRY, CDR2 SYGVKD. Trimming took off 0 bases at V and 4 bases at J, with 15 bases between the two ends. This CDR3 contains 16 residues. CDR3 amino acids: CAISESTAESGYGYTF. CDR3 in DNA: TGTGCCATCAGTGAGTCGACAGCGGAGTCGGGCTATGGCTACACCTTC.

This clonotype was seen at least ten times. This sequence joins TRBV13 and TRBJ1-1; 9 positions agree with TRBD1. Germline CDR1 reads PRHDT; CDR2 reads FYEKMQ (reference sequence). The CDR3 loop spans 16 amino acids. The J segment lost 3 bases and the V segment lost 5 bases, leaving 10 bases of the junction unmatched. The CDR3 DNA reads TGTGCCAGCAGCAATACCGCACAGGGGGCGGACACTGAAGCTTTCTTT. Its translation: CASSNTAQGADTEAFF.

The sample holds many counts of this clonotype. The chain links TRBV18 to TRBJ1-1; maybe TRBD1 (5 bases). From germline, CDR1 is KGHSH and CDR2 LQKENI. This CDR3 has 13 residues. V shed 3 bases and J shed 1 base, with 6 bases lying between them. The chain's CDR3 is CASSPRANTEAFF. CDR3 nucleotide sequence: TGTGCCAGCTCACCCAGGGCGAACACTGAAGCTTTCTTT.